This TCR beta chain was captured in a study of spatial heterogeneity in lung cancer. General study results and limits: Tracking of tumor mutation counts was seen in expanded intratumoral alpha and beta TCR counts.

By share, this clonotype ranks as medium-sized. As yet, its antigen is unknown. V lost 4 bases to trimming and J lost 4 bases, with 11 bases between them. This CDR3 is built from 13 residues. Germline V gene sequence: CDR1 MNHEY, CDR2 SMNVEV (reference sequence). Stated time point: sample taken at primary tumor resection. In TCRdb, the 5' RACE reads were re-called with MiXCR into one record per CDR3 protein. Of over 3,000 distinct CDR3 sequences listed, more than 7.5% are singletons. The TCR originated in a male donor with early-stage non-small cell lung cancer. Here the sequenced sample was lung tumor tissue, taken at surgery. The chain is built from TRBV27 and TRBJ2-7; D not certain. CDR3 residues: CASSSTESYEQYF. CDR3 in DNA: TGTGCCAGCAGTTCGACCGAATCGTACGAGCAGTACTTC.